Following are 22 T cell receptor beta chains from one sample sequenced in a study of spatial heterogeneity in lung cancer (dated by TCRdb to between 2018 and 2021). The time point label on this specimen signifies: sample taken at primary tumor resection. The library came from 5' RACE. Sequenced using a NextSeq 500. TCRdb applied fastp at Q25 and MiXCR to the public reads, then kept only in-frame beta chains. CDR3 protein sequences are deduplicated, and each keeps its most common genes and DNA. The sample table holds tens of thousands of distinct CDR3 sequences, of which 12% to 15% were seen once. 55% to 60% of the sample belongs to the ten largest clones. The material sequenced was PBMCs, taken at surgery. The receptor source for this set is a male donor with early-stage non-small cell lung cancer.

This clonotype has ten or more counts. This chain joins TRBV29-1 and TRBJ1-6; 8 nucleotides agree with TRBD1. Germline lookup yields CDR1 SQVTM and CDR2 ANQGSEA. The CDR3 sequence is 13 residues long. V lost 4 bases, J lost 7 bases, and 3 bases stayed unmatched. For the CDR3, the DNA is TGCAGCGTTGGGACAGGGACGAATTCACCCCTCCACTTT. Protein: CSVGTGTNSPLHF.

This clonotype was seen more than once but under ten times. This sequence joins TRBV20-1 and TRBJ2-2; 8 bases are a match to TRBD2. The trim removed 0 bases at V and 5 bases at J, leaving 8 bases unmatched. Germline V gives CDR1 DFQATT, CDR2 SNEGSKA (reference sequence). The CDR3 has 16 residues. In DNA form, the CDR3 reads TGCAGTGCTAGAGAAACTGGACTAGCCAGTACCGGGGAGCTGTTTTTT. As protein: CSARETGLASTGELFF.

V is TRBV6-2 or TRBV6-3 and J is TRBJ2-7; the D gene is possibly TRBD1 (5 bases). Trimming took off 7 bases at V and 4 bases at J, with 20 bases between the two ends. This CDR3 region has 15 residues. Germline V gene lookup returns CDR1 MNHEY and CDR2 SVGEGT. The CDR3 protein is CASTRENTGPYEQYF. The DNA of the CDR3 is TGTGCCAGCACCCGAGAGAATACAGGACCATACGAGCAGTACTTC.

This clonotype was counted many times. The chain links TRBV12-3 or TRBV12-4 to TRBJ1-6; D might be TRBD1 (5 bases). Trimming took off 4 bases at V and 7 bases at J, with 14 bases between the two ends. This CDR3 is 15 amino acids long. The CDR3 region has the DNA TGTGCCAGCAGTTCAACAGGACGTGAGAATTCACCCCTCCACTTT. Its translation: CASSSTGRENSPLHF.

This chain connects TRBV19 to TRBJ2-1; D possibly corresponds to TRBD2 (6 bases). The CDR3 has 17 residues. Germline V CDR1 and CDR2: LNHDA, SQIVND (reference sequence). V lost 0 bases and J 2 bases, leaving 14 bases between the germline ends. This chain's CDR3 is CASSIDGGLAAYNEQFF. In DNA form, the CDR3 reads TGTGCCAGTAGTATAGATGGTGGGTTAGCGGCCTACAATGAGCAGTTCTTC.

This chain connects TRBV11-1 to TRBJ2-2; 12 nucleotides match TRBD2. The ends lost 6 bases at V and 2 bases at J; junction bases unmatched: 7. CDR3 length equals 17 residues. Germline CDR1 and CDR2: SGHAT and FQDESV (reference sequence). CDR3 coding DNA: TGTGCCAGCAGAACCGGGACTAGCGGGTCCAACACCGGGGAGCTGTTTTTT. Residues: CASRTGTSGSNTGELFF.

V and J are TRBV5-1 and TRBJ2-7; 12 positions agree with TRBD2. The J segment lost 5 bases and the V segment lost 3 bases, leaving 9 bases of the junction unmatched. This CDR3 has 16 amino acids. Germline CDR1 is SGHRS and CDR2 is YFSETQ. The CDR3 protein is CASSWDPSGRANEQYF. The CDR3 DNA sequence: TGCGCCAGCAGCTGGGATCCTAGCGGGAGGGCCAACGAGCAGTACTTC.

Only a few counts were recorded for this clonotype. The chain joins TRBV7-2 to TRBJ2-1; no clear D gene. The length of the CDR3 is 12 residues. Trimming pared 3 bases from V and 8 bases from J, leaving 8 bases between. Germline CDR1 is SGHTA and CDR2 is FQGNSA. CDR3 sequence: CASSFSRYEQFF. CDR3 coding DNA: TGTGCCAGCAGCTTCTCTAGGTATGAGCAGTTCTTC.

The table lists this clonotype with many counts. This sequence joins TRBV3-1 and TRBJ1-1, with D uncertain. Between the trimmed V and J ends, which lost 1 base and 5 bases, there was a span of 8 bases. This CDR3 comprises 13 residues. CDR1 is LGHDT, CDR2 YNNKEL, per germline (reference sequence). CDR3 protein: CASSQGRTTEAFF. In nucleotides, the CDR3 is TGTGCCAGCAGCCAAGGGAGGACGACTGAAGCTTTCTTT.

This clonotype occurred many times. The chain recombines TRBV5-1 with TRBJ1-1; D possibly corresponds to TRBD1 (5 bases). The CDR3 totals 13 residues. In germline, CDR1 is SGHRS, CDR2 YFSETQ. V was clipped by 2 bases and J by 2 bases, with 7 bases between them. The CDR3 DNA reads TGCGCCAGCAGCTTACAGGCAAACACTGAAGCTTTCTTT. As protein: CASSLQANTEAFF. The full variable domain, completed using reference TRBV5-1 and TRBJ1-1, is KAGVTQTPRYLIKTRGQQVTLSCSPISGHRSVSWYQQTPGQGLQFLFEYFSETQRNKGNFPGRFSGRQFSNSRSEMNVSTLELGDSALYLCASSLQANTEAFFGQGTRLTVV.

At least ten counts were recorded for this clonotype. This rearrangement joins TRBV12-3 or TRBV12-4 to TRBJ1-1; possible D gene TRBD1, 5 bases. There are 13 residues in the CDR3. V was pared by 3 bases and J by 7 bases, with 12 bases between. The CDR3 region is CASSFTGADEAFF. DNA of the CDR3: TGTGCCAGCAGTTTTACTGGGGCTGATGAAGCTTTCTTT.

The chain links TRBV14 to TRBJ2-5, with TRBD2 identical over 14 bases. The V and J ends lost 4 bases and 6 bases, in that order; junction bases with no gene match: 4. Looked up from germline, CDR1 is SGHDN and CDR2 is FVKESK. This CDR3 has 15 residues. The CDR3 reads CASSRLAGGPQTQYF. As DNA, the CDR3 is TGTGCCAGCAGCCGACTAGCGGGAGGGCCTCAGACCCAGTACTTC.

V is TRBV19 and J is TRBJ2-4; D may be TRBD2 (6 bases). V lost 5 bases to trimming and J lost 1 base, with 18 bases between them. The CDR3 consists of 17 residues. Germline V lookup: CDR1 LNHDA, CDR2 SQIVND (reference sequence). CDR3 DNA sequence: TGTGCCAGTAGTCCGGGAGCCGTTCCTGTCGCCAAAAACATTCAGTACTTC. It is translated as CASSPGAVPVAKNIQYF. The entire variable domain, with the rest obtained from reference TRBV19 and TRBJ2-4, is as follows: DGGITQSPKYLFRKEGQNVTLSCEQNLNHDAMYWYRQDPGQGLRLIYYSQIVNDFQKGDIAEGYSVSREKKESFPLTVTSAQKNPTAFYLCASSPGAVPVAKNIQYFGAGTRLSVL.

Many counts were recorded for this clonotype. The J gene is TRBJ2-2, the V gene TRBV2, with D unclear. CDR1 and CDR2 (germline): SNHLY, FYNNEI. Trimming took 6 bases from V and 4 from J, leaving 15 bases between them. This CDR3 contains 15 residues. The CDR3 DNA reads TGTGCCAGCAGGAGTTACGGGTTCGGCACCGGGGAGCTGTTTTTT. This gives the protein CASRSYGFGTGELFF. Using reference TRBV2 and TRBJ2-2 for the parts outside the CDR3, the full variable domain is EPEVTQTPSHQVTQMGQEVILRCVPISNHLYFYWYRQILGQKVEFLVSFYNNEISEKSEIFDDQFSVERPDGSNFTLKIRSTKLEDSAMYFCASRSYGFGTGELFFGEGSRLTVL.

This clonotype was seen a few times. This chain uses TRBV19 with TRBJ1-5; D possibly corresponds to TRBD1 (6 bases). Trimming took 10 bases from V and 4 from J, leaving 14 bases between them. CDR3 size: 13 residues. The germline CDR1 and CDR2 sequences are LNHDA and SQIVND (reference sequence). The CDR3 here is CATRRTANQPQHF. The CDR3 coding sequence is TGTGCCACCAGAAGGACAGCGAATCAGCCCCAGCATTTT.

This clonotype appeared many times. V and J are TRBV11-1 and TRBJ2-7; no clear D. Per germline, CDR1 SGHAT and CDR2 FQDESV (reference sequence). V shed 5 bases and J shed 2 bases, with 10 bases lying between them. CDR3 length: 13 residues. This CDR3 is CASSTGLPYEQYF. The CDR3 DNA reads TGTGCCAGCAGCACGGGCCTACCCTACGAGCAGTACTTC.

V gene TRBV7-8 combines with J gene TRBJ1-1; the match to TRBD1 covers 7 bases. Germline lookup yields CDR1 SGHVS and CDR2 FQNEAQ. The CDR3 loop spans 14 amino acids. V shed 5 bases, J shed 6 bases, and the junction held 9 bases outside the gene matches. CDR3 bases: TGTGCCAGCAGCCTACAGGGGTTGACCGCTGAAGCTTTCTTT. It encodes CASSLQGLTAEAFF.

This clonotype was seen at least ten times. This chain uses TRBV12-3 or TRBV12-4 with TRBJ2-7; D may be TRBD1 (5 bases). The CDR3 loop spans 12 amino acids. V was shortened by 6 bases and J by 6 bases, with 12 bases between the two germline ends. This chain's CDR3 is CASRAGMGEQYF. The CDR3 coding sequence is TGTGCCAGCAGAGCAGGGATGGGCGAGCAGTACTTC.

CDR3 DNA: TGCGCCAGCAGCCAAGACACGACTAGATTTGAGCAGTTCTTC. Translation: CASSQDTTRFEQFF. The V gene is TRBV4-3, the J gene TRBJ2-1; TRBD2 might be the D (6 bases). The CDR3 covers 14 residues. Germline V lookup: CDR1 LGHNA, CDR2 YSLEER. The V end was cut by 0 bases, the J end by 9 bases, with 12 bases between.

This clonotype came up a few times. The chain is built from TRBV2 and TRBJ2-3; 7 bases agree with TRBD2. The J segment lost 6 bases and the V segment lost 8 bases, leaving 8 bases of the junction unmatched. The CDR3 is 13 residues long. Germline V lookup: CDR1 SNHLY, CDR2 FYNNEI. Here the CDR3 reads CASRDYEWDTQYF. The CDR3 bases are TGTGCCAGCCGGGACTACGAGTGGGATACGCAGTATTTT.

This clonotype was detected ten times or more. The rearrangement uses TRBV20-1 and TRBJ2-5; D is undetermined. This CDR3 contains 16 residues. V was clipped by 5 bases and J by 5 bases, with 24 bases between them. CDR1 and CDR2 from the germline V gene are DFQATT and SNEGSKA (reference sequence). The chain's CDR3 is CSAGKPRARPRETQYF. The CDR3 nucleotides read TGCAGTGCTGGGAAACCTCGGGCTCGACCGCGGGAGACCCAGTACTTC.

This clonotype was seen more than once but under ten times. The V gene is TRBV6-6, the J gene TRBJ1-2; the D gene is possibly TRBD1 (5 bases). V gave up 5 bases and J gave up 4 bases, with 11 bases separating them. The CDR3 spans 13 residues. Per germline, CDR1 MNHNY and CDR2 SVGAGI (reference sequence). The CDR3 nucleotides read TGTGCCAGCAGTCTGACTGGGGCCTATGGCTACACCTTC. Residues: CASSLTGAYGYTF.